These 9 T cell receptor beta chains share one sample of origin, sequenced in a study of blood T cell repertoires in COVID-19. TCRdb's table, derived via immunoSEQ multiplex PCR, lists solely in-frame clones and lacks some. The sample has approximately 210,000 clones, more than 70% seen once. Sequencing was carried out using PBMCs or T cells enriched from blood (not recorded which). These receptors came from a man aged 25 to 40 with acute COVID-19.

Of note for this clone: The same CDR3 can be traced to other DNA sequences in this sample. The rearrangement uses TRBV12-3 or TRBV12-4 and TRBJ1-2, with D tentatively TRBD1 (5 bases). The V end lost 3 bases, the J end lost 2 bases, and 7 bases lay between the germline ends. This CDR3 contains 13 residues. CDR3 protein: CASSLSGNYGYTF. CDR3 sequence (DNA): TGTGCCAGCAGTTTGTCAGGGAACTATGGCTACACCTTC.

The genes are TRBV10-3 and TRBJ1-1; tentative D call: TRBD1 (6 bases). The V and J ends lost 8 bases and 1 base respectively, with 8 bases between them. This CDR3 has 12 amino acids. Germline V gives CDR1 ENHRY, CDR2 SYGVKD. The DNA of the CDR3 is TGTGCCATCGGACAGCAGAACACTGAAGCTTTCTTT. The encoded protein is CAIGQQNTEAFF.

This clone has just one count. This sequence joins TRBV5-1 and TRBJ1-2, with D maybe TRBD1 (6 bases). Germline lookup yields CDR1 SGHRS and CDR2 YFSETQ. There are 15 residues in the CDR3. Trimming took off 4 bases at V and 0 bases at J, with 13 bases between the two ends. The CDR3 bases are TGCGCCAGCAGCGCCGTGACAGGAGCTAACTATGGCTACACCTTC. It translates to CASSAVTGANYGYTF.

This chain uses TRBV2 with TRBJ2-2; D not resolved. V lost 3 bases and J 0 bases, leaving 5 bases between the germline ends. CDR1 and CDR2 (germline): SNHLY, FYNNEI. This CDR3 is 14 amino acids long. CDR3 loop: CASSDTANTGELFF. In DNA, the CDR3 is TGTGCCAGCAGTGATACAGCGAACACCGGGGAGCTGTTTTTT.

The CDR3: CASSPGTVAHEQYF. The CDR3 DNA sequence: TGTGCCAGCAGCCCCGGGACAGTGGCCCACGAGCAGTACTTC. This chain connects TRBV3-1 (or the pseudogene TRBV3-2) to TRBJ2-7, with TRBD1 matching 7 bases. The CDR3 spans 14 residues. Trimming at V came to 4 bases and at J to 5 bases, leaving 8 bases not matched to a gene. The germline gives CDR1 LGHDT, CDR2 YNNKEL (reference sequence).

V gene TRBV7-3 combines with J gene TRBJ1-1, with D hard to call. The V gene lost 5 bases and the J gene lost 7 bases, with 14 bases spanning the gap. This CDR3 contains 13 residues. Germline V gene sequence: CDR1 SGHTA, CDR2 FQGTGA. This chain's CDR3 is CASSPPDSIEAFF. CDR3 in DNA: TGTGCCAGCAGCCCACCGGACTCGATTGAAGCTTTCTTT.

V usage is TRBV27 and J usage is TRBJ1-1; TRBD1 matches at 7 bases. The V segment lost 6 bases and the J segment 3 bases; nucleotides outside the gene matches: 13. The CDR3 is made up of 16 amino acids. Germline V gives CDR1 MNHEY, CDR2 SMNVEV (reference sequence). CDR3 DNA: TGTGCCAGCAGGACCCAAGACAGGGACGAGGACACTGAAGCTTTCTTT. This sequence encodes CASRTQDRDEDTEAFF.

The chain combines TRBV4-1 with TRBJ2-5; TRBD2 might be the D (6 bases). The CDR3 is 14 residues long. V lost 5 bases and J 0 bases, leaving 10 bases between the germline ends. Per germline, CDR1 MGHRA and CDR2 YSYEKL. DNA of the CDR3: TGCGCCAGCAGCTCGGGGGAACACCAAGAGACCCAGTACTTC. Translation gives CASSSGEHQETQYF.

The chain employs TRBV12-3 or TRBV12-4 and TRBJ1-2; 7 bases fit TRBD1. J was trimmed by 4 bases and V by 7 bases; bases with no gene match: 6. This CDR3 has 13 amino acids. DNA of the CDR3: TGTGCCAGCAACTCACAGGGGACCTATGGCTACACCTTC. Its protein product is CASNSQGTYGYTF.